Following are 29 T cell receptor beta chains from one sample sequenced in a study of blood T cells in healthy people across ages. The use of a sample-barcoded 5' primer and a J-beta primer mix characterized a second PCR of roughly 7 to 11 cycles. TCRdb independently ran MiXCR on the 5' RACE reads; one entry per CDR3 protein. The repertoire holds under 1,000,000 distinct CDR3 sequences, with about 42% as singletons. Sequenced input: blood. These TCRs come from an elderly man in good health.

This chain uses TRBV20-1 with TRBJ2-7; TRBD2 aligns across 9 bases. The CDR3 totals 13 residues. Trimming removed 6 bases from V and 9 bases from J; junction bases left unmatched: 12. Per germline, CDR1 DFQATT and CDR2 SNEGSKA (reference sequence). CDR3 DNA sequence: TGCAGTGCCAATGACTTAGCGGGAGCACGGCAGTACTTC. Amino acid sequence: CSANDLAGARQYF.

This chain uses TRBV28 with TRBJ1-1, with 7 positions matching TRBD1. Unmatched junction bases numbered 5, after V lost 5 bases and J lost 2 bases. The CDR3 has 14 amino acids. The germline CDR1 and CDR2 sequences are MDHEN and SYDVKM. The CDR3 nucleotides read TGTGCCAGCAGTGAACAGGGGCATAACACTGAAGCTTTCTTT. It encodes CASSEQGHNTEAFF.

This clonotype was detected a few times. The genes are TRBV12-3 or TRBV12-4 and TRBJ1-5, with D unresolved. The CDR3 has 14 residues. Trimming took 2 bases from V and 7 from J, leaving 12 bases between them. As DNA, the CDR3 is TGTGCCAGCAGTTTAATGGTTGTAGGGCAGCCCCAGCATTTT. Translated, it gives CASSLMVVGQPQHF.

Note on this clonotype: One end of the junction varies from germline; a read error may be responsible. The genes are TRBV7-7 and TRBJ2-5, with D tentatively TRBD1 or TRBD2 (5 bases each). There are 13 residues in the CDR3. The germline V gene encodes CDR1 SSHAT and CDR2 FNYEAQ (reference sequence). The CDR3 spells CASSLGDPNEQYF. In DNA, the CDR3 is TGTGCTAGCAGCTTGGGGGACCCGAATGAGCAGTACTTC.

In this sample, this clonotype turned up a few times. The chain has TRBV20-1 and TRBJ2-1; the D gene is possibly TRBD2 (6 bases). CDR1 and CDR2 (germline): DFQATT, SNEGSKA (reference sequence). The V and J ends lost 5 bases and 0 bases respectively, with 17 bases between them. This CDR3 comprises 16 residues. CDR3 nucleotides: TGCAGTGCTTACCTTAGCGGCGAAAGCTCCTACAATGAGCAGTTCTTC. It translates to CSAYLSGESSYNEQFF.

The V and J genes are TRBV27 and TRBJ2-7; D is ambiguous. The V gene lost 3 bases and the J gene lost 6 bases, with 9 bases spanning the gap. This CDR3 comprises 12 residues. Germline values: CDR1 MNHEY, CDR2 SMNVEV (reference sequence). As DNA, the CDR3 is TGTGCCAGCAGTTTCGTTGGTCGCGAGCAGTACTTC. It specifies CASSFVGREQYF.

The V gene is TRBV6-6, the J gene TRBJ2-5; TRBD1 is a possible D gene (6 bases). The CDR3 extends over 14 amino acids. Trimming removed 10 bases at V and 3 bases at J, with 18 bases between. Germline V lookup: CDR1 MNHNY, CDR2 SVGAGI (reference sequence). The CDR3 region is CATSWTAIEETQYF. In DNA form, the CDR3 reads TGTGCCACCTCCTGGACAGCAATAGAAGAGACCCAGTACTTC.

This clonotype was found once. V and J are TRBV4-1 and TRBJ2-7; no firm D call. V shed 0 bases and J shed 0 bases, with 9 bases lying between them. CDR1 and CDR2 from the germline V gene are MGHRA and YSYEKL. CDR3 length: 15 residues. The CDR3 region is CASSQEPAGSYEQYF. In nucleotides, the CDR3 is TGCGCCAGCAGCCAAGAACCGGCAGGCTCCTACGAGCAGTACTTC.

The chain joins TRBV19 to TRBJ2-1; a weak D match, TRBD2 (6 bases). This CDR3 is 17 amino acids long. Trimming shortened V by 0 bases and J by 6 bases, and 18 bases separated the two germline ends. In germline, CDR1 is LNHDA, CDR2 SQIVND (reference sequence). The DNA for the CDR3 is TGTGCCAGTAGTATAGAAGGATTCTGGGGGGTAAGCAATGAGCAGTTCTTC. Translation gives CASSIEGFWGVSNEQFF.

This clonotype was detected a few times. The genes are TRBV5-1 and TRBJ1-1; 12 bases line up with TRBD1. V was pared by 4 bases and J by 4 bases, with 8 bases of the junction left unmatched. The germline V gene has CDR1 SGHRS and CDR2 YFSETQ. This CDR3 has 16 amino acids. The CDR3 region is CASSPGQGALGTEAFF. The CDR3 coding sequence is TGCGCCAGCAGCCCGGGACAGGGGGCCTTGGGCACTGAAGCTTTCTTT.

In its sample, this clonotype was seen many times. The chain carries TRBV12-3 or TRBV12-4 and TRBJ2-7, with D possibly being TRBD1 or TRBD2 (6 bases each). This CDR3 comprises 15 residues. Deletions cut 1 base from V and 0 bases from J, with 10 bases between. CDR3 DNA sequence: TGTGCCAGCAGTTTAGGGGGGGCGAACTCCTACGAGCAGTACTTC. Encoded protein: CASSLGGANSYEQYF.

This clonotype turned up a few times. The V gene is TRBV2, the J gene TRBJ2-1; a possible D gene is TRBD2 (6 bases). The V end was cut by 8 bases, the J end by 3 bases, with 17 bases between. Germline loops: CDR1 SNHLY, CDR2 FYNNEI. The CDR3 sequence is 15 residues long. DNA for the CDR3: TGTGCCAGCCTTAACCGGGACTCAGGCTACAATGAGCAGTTCTTC. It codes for CASLNRDSGYNEQFF.

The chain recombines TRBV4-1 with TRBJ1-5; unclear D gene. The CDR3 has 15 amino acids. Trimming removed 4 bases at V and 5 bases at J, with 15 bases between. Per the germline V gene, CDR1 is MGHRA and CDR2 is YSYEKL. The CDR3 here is CASSPTLASDQPQHF. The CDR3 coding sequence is TGCGCCAGCAGCCCGACCCTGGCATCGGATCAGCCCCAGCATTTT.

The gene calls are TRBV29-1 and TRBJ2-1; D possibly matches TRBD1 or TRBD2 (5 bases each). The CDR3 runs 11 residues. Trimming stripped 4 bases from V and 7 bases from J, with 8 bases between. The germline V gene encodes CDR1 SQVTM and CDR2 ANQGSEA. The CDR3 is CSVGDGNEQFF. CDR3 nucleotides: TGCAGCGTTGGGGACGGAAATGAGCAGTTCTTC.

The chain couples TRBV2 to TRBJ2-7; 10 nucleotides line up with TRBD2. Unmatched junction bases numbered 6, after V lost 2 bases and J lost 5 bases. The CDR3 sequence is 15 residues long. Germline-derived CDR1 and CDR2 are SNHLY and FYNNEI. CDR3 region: CASSELGTSVDEQYF. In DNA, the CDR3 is TGTGCCAGCAGTGAACTGGGGACTAGCGTCGACGAGCAGTACTTC.

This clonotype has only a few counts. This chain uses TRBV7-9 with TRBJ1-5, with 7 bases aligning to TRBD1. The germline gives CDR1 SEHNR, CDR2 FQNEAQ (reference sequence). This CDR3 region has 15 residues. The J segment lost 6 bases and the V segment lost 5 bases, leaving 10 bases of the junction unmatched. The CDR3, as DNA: TGTGCCAGCAGCGACGGACAGGTCTCCGTTCAGCCCCAGCATTTT. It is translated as CASSDGQVSVQPQHF.

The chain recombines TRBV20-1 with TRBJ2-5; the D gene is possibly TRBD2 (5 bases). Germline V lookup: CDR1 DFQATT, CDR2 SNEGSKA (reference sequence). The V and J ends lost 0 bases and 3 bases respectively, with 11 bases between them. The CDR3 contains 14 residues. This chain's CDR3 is CSAREHRGKETQYF. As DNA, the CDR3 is TGCAGTGCTAGAGAGCACCGGGGTAAAGAGACCCAGTACTTC.

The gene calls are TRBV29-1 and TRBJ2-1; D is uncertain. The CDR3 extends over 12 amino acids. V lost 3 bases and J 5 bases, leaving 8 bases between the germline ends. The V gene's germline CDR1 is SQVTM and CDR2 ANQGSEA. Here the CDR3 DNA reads TGCAGCGTTGATAAGGTAGACAATGAGCAGTTCTTC. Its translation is CSVDKVDNEQFF.

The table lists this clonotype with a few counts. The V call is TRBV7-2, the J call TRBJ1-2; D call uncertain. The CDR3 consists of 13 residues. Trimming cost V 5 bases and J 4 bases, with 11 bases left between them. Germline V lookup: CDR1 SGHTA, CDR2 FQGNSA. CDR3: CASSQVQLYGYTF. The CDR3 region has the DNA TGTGCCAGCAGCCAAGTTCAGCTCTATGGCTACACCTTC.

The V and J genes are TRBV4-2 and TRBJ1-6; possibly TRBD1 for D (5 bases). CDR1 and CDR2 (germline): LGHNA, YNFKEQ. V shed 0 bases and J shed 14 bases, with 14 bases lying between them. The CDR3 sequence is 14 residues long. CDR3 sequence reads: CASSQDRQGEALHF. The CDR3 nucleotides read TGTGCCAGCAGCCAAGATCGTCAGGGCGAGGCCCTCCACTTT.

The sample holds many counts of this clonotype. This chain's CDR3 is CASLSGGNTEAFF. CDR3 in DNA: TGTGCCAGCTTATCCGGGGGCAACACTGAAGCTTTCTTT. The chain joins TRBV12-3 or TRBV12-4 to TRBJ1-1, with D perhaps TRBD1 (6 bases). The CDR3 is made up of 13 amino acids. V lost 8 bases to trimming and J lost 2 bases, with 12 bases between them.

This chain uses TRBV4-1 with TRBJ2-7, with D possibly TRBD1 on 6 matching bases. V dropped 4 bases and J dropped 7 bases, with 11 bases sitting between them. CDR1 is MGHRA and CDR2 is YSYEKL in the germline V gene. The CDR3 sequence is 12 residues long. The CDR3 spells CASSLEGTEQYF. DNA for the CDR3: TGCGCCAGCAGCCTTGAGGGGACAGAGCAGTACTTC.

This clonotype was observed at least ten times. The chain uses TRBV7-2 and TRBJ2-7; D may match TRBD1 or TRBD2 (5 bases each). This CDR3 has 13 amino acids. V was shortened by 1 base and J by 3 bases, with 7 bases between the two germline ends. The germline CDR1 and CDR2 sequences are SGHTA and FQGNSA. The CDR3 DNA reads TGTGCCAGCAGCTTAGGGGGGAACTACGAGCAGTACTTC. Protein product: CASSLGGNYEQYF.

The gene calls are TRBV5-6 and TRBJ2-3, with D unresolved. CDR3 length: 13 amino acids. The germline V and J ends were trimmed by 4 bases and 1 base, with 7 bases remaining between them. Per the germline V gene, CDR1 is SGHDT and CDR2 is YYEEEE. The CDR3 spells CASSHRGTDTQYF. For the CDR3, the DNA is TGTGCCAGCAGCCACCGGGGCACAGATACGCAGTATTTT.

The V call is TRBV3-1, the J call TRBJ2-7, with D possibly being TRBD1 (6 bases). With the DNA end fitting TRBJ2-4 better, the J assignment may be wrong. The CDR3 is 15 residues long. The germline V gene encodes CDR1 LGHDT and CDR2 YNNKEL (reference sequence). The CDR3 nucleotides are TGTGCCAGCAGCCAAGGGAGGACAGTCAAAAACATTCAGTACTTC. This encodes CASSQGRTVKNIQYF.

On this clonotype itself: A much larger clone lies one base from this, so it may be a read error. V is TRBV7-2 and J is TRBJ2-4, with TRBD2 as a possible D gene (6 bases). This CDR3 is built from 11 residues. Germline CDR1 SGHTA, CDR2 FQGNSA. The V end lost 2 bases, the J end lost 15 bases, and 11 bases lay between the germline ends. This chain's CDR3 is CASSLRDGRYF. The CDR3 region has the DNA TGTGCCAGCAGCTTAAGGGACGGGAGGTACTTC.

This chain's CDR3 is CASNRQGPNTEAFF. The DNA of the CDR3 is TGTGCCAGCAATCGACAGGGACCGAACACTGAAGCTTTCTTT. This chain joins TRBV27 and TRBJ1-1; 7 bases fit TRBD1. Germline V CDR1 and CDR2: MNHEY, SMNVEV (reference sequence). V shed 7 bases, J shed 1 base, and the junction held 6 bases outside the gene matches. The CDR3 totals 14 residues.

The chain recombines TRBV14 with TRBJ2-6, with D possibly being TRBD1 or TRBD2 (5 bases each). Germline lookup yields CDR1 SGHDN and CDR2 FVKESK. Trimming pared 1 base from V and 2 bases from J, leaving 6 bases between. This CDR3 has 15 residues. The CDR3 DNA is TGTGCCAGCAGCCAAGGGGGACCTGGGGCCAACGTCCTGACTTTC. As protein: CASSQGGPGANVLTF.

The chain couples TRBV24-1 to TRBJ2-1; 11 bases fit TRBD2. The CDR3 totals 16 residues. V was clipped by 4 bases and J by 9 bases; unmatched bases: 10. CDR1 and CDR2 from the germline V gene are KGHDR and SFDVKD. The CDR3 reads CATSEVSGRAAGEQFF. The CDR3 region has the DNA TGTGCCACCAGTGAGGTTAGCGGGAGGGCCGCAGGTGAGCAGTTCTTC.